Each of the 16 T cell receptor beta chains below was sequenced from the same sample in a study of T cells after yellow fever vaccination. TCRdb passed the 5' RACE reads through MiXCR, listing each CDR3 protein once. This table holds 400,000 to 450,000 distinct CDR3 sequences, 15% to 20% found once. The material was PBMCs, obtained before the yellow fever booster vaccination. These receptors originate from a man aged 18 to 29 who received the YFV17D yellow fever vaccine.

V usage is TRBV5-6 and J usage is TRBJ2-3; the D call may be TRBD1 or TRBD2 (5 bases each). V was pared by 3 bases and J by 4 bases, with 15 bases between. The CDR3 has 15 residues. CDR1 is SGHDT and CDR2 is YYEEEE in the germline V gene. CDR3 sequence reads: CASSSGAPSPDTQYF. The CDR3 nucleotides are TGTGCCAGCAGCTCCGGGGCACCGAGCCCAGATACGCAGTATTTT. Together with reference TRBV5-6 and TRBJ2-3, the CDR3 gives the full variable domain: DAGVTQSPTHLIKTRGQQVTLRCSPKSGHDTVSWYQQALGQGPQFIFQYYEEEERQRGNFPDRFSGHQFPNYSSELNVNALLLGDSALYLCASSSGAPSPDTQYFGPGTRLTVL.

The chain is built from TRBV12-5 and TRBJ1-5; 7 bases line up with TRBD1. The CDR3 spans 15 residues. Germline CDR1 reads LGHNT; CDR2 reads FRNRAP. The CDR3: CATGDSRFSNQPQHF. In nucleotides, the CDR3 is TGTGCGACCGGGGACAGCCGCTTTTCCAATCAGCCCCAGCATTTT.

The chain joins TRBV7-3 to TRBJ1-1; D is perhaps TRBD1 (5 bases). The V end was cut by 5 bases, the J end by 7 bases, with 14 bases between. Germline CDR1 reads SGHTA; CDR2 reads FQGTGA. The CDR3 runs 13 residues. CDR3 amino acids: CASSPGTEGEAFF. CDR3 coding DNA: TGTGCCAGCAGCCCCGGGACCGAGGGTGAAGCTTTCTTT.

The chain couples TRBV7-6 to TRBJ1-2; D is ambiguous. The CDR3 loop spans 15 amino acids. The V end lost 5 bases, the J end lost 1 base, and 14 bases lay between the germline ends. Germline V gene lookup returns CDR1 SGHVS and CDR2 FNYEAQ. CDR3: CASSPTGDSNYGYTF. CDR3 sequence (DNA): TGTGCCAGCAGCCCGACTGGGGATAGTAACTATGGCTACACCTTC.

This clonotype was picked up a small number of times. This rearrangement joins TRBV15 to TRBJ1-1; D not resolved. With 4 bases removed from V and 1 base from J, the gap between germline ends came to 7 bases. The germline V gene encodes CDR1 LNHNV and CDR2 YYDKDF (reference sequence). This CDR3 has 13 amino acids. Written as DNA, the CDR3 is TGTGCCACCAGCATCCAGGAGAACACTGAAGCTTTCTTT. Protein product: CATSIQENTEAFF.

V and J are TRBV7-8 and TRBJ2-5; the D call may be TRBD1 or TRBD2 (5 bases each). Germline V gene lookup returns CDR1 SGHVS and CDR2 FQNEAQ. The CDR3 extends over 16 amino acids. Deletions cut 1 base from V and 7 bases from J, with 19 bases between. CDR3 DNA: TGTGCCAGCAGCTTAGGGGGGACGAGTCGTCCGGTGACCCAGTACTTC. Translating it yields CASSLGGTSRPVTQYF.

In this sample, this clonotype turned up a few times. The chain couples TRBV27 to TRBJ1-1, with D maybe TRBD1 (5 bases). CDR1 MNHEY and CDR2 SMNVEV come from the germline V gene (reference sequence). This CDR3 contains 15 residues. The V and J ends lost 1 base and 3 bases respectively, with 12 bases between them. The DNA for the CDR3 is TGTGCCAGCAGTTTATGGCCGGGACCCGACACTGAAGCTTTCTTT. Amino acids: CASSLWPGPDTEAFF.

The table lists this clonotype with many counts. The rearrangement links TRBV27 to TRBJ2-1, with 8 bases identical to TRBD1. From germline, CDR1 is MNHEY and CDR2 SMNVEV (reference sequence). This CDR3 has 14 amino acids. V gave up 3 bases and J gave up 9 bases; unmatched junction bases: 7. CDR3 in amino acids: CASSFARGQGEQFF. The DNA of the CDR3 is TGTGCCAGCAGTTTTGCCAGGGGGCAGGGTGAGCAGTTCTTC.

This clonotype was seen a few times. V is TRBV11-2 and J is TRBJ2-7; TRBD1 matches at 11 bases. This CDR3 is 15 amino acids long. V was clipped by 2 bases and J by 3 bases; unmatched bases: 3. Per germline, CDR1 SGHAT and CDR2 FQNNGV. The CDR3 here is CASSLYGTGGYEQYF. The CDR3 DNA follows: TGTGCCAGCAGCTTATACGGGACAGGGGGCTACGAGCAGTACTTC.

This clonotype occurred a few times. This sequence joins TRBV25-1 and TRBJ2-2; maybe TRBD1 (5 bases). CDR3 length: 12 residues. Germline CDR1 and CDR2: MGHDK and SYGVNS. The germline V and J ends were trimmed by 1 base and 8 bases, with 5 bases remaining between them. CDR3 in amino acids: CASSESGGELFF. The CDR3 DNA reads as TGTGCCAGCAGTGAATCAGGGGGGGAGCTGTTTTTT.

This clonotype was recorded a few times. V and J are TRBV4-2 and TRBJ1-5; 9 bases map to TRBD1. Per germline, CDR1 LGHNA and CDR2 YNFKEQ. V lost 0 bases, J lost 7 bases, and 10 bases stayed unmatched. The CDR3 loop spans 17 amino acids. DNA for the CDR3: TGTGCCAGCAGCCAAGATCCGGGGGCGGACAGGGGACAGCCCCAGCATTTT. It specifies CASSQDPGADRGQPQHF.

This chain joins TRBV12-3 or TRBV12-4 and TRBJ2-1, with D perhaps TRBD1 (6 bases). The CDR3 consists of 13 residues. V dropped 5 bases and J dropped 9 bases, with 14 bases sitting between them. This CDR3 reads CASSRGPRGEQFF. The CDR3 DNA is TGTGCCAGCAGTCGGGGCCCCAGGGGTGAGCAGTTCTTC.

V and J are TRBV7-9 and TRBJ2-3; D is tentatively TRBD1 or TRBD2 (6 bases each). Looked up from germline, CDR1 is SEHNR and CDR2 is FQNEAQ (reference sequence). Trimming took off 4 bases at V and 0 bases at J, with 17 bases between the two ends. The CDR3 spans 17 residues. CDR3 nucleotides: TGTGCCAGCAGCTCTCTTAGGGGGGTAACTAGCACAGATACGCAGTATTTT. This encodes CASSSLRGVTSTDTQYF.

This clonotype has more than one count but fewer than ten. The chain links TRBV30 to TRBJ2-1; D unclear. Trimming took 4 bases from V and 8 from J, leaving 6 bases between them. This CDR3 is 10 amino acids long. Germline assignment: CDR1 GTSNPN and CDR2 SVGIG (reference sequence). This CDR3 is CAWMQHEQFF. The CDR3 DNA follows: TGTGCCTGGATGCAGCATGAGCAGTTCTTC.

This clonotype was recorded a few times. The rearrangement links TRBV6-1 to TRBJ2-7; the D is unclear. CDR1 and CDR2 (germline): MNHNS, SASEGT. Deletions cut 8 bases from V and 3 bases from J, with 5 bases between. This CDR3 contains 10 residues. The CDR3 DNA reads as TGTGCCAGCGCGCACTACGAGCAGTACTTC. It translates to CASAHYEQYF.

This clonotype appeared many times. The rearrangement uses TRBV10-3 and TRBJ2-6, with TRBD1 matching 7 bases. J lost 0 bases, V lost 7 bases, and 9 bases had no gene match. Germline V gene sequence: CDR1 ENHRY, CDR2 SYGVKD. The CDR3 totals 17 residues. In DNA form, the CDR3 reads TGTGCCATCAAAGAAAGGACAGGAAACTCTGGGGCCAACGTCCTGACTTTC. The encoded protein is CAIKERTGNSGANVLTF.